A selection of T cell receptor beta chains follows, all from one sample in a study of cytomegalovirus exposure and HLA in healthy donors. Generated by immunoSEQ multiplex PCR, the TCRdb table keeps only in-frame clones and is missing some. The profile covers some 150,000 clones, with around 79% appearing a single time and about 5% taken by the ten largest. Sequencing was carried out using PBMCs. Receptors originate from a man aged 30 to 45 in good health and CMV-seropositive. Each CDR3 is given with its conserved first and last residue. Fields, in order: J gene, D gene, V gene, clone size, CDR3 protein, CDR3 DNA. A D gene is named only where the DNA matches it firmly. Only some rows state a clone size, as once, few, many or a class for expanded clones.

>TRBJ2-2|.|TRBV19|.
CASSTQGGNTGELFF
TGTGCCAGTAGTACTCAGGGGGGAAACACCGGGGAGCTGTTTTTT
>TRBJ2-3|.|TRBV30|.
CAGGDTQYF
TGTGCCGGGGGGGATACGCAGTATTTT
>TRBJ2-3|.|TRBV6-6|.
CASRGRGRGTDTQYF
TGTGCCAGCAGGGGCAGGGGAAGGGGCACAGATACGCAGTATTTT
>TRBJ2-1|.|TRBV6-5|.
CASSYLGTVNEQFF
TGTGCCAGCAGTTACCTCGGGACTGTCAATGAGCAGTTCTTC
>TRBJ2-7|.|TRBV6-5|.
CASSYSHNYEQYF
TGTGCCAGCAGTTACTCACACAACTACGAGCAGTACTTC
>TRBJ1-2|.|TRBV9|.
CASSPISSAYGYTF
TGTGCCAGCAGCCCCATTAGTTCCGCCTATGGCTACACCTTC
>TRBJ2-7|.|TRBV30|.
CAWSRGYEQYF
TGTGCCTGGAGCCGGGGGTACGAGCAGTACTTC
>TRBJ2-3|.|TRBV18|few
CASSRQYRGSGEGTDTQYF
TGTGCCAGCTCGCGGCAATACAGGGGATCGGGAGAGGGAACAGATACGCAGTATTTT
>TRBJ1-1|.|TRBV6-6|.
CASTETGGMNTEAFF
TGTGCCAGCACCGAGACAGGAGGCATGAACACTGAAGCTTTCTTT
>TRBJ2-6|.|TRBV6-4|.
CASSDSRSGANGLTF
TGTGCCAGCAGTGACTCGAGATCTGGGGCCAACGGCCTGACTTTC
>TRBJ1-1|.|TRBV29-1|.
CSVADSLEAFF
TGCAGCGTCGCCGACAGTCTTGAAGCTTTCTTT
>TRBJ1-5|TRBD1|TRBV19|.
CASSISTGGQPQHF
TGTGCCAGTAGTATATCGACAGGGGGACAGCCCCAGCATTTT
>TRBJ2-2|TRBD1|TRBV19|.
CASSIDLGQGNTGELFF
TGTGCCAGTAGTATAGATCTGGGACAGGGAAACACCGGGGAGCTGTTTTTT
>TRBJ1-1|.|TRBV27|.
CASSTSLKRTANTEAFF
TGTGCCAGCAGTACGAGCCTTAAAAGAACAGCGAACACTGAAGCTTTCTTT